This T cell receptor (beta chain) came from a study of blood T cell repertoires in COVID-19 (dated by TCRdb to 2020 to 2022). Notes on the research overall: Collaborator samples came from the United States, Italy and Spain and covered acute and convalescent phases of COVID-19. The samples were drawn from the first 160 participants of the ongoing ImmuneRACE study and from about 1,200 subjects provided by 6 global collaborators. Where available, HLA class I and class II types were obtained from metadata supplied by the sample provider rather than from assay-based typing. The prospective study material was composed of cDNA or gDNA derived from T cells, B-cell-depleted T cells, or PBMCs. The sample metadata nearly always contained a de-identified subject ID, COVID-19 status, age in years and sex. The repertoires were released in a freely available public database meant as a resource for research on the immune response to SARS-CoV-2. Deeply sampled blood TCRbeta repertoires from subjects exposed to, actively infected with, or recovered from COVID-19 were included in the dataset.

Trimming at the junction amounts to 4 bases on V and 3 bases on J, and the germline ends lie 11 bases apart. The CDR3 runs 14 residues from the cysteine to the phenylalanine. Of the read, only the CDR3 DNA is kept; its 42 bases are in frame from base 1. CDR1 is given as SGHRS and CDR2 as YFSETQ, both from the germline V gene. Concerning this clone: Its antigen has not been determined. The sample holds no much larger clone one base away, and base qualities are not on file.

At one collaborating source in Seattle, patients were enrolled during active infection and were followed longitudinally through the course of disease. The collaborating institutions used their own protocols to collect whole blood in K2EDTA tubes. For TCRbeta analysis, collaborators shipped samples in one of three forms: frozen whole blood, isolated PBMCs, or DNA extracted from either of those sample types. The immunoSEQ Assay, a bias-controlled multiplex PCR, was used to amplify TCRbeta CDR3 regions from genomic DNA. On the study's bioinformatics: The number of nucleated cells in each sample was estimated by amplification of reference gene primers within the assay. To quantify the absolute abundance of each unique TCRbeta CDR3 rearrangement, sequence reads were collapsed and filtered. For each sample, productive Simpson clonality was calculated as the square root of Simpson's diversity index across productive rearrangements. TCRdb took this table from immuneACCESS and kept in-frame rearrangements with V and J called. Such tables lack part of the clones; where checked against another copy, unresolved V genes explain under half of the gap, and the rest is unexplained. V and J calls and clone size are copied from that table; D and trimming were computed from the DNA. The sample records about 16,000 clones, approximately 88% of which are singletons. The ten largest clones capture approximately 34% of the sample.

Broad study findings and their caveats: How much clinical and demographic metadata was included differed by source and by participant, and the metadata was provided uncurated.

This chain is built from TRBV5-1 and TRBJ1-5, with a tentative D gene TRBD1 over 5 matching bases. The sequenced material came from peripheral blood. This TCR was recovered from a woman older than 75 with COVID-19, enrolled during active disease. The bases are TGCGCCAGCAGCCCCGGGACTTTCAATCAGCCCCAGCATTTT. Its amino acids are CASSPGTFNQPQHF.